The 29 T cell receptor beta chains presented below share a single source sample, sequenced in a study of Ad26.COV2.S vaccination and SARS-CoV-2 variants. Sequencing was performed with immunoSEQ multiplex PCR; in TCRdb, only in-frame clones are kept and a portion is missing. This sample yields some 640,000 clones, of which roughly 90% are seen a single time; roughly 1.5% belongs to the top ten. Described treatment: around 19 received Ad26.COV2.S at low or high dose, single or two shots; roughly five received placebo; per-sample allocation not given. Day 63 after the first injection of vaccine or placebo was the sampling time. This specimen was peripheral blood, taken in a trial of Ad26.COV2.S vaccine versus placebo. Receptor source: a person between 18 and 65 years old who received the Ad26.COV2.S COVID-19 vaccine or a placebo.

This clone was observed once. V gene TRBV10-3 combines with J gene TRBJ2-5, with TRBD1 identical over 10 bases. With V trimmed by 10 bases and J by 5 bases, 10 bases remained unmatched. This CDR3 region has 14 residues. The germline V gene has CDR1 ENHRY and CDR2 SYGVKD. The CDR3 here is CATNPGQGSETQYF. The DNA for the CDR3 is TGTGCCACCAATCCGGGACAGGGGAGTGAGACCCAGTACTTC.

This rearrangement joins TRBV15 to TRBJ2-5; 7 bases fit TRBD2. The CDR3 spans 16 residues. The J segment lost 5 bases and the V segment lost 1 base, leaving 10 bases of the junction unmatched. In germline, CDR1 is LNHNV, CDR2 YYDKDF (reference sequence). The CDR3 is CATSRGEGLFEETQYF. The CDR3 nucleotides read TGTGCCACCAGCAGAGGCGAGGGACTATTCGAGGAGACCCAGTACTTC.

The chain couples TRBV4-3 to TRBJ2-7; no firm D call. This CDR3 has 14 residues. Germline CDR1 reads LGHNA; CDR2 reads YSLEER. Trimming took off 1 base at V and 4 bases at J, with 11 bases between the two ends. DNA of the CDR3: TGCGCCAGCAGCCAAGGTGGTCAGAGATACGAGCAGTACTTC. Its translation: CASSQGGQRYEQYF.

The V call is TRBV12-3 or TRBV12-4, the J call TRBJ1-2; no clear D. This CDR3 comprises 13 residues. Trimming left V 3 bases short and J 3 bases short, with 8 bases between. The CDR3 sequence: CASSLKGYYGYTF. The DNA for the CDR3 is TGTGCCAGCAGTTTGAAGGGATACTATGGCTACACCTTC.

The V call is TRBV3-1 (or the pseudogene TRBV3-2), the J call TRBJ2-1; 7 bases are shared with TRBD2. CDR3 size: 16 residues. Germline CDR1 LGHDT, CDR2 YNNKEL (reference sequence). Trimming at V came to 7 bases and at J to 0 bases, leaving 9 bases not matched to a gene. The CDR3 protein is CASNRGGGSSYNEQFF. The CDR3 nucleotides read TGTGCCAGCAACCGTGGGGGGGGGAGCTCCTACAATGAGCAGTTCTTC.

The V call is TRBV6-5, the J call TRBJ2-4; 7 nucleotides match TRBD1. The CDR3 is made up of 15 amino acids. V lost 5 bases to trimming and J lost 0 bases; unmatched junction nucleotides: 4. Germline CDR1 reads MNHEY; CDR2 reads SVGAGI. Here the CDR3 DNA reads TGTGCCAGCAGTCGGGGACAGCTAGCCAAAAACATTCAGTACTTC. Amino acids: CASSRGQLAKNIQYF.

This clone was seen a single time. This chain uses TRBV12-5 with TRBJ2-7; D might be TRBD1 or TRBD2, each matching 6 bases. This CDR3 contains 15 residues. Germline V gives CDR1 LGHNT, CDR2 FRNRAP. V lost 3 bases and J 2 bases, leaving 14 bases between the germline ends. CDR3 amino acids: CASGFGGPGAYEQYF. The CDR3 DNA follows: TGTGCTAGTGGTTTCGGGGGCCCAGGGGCCTACGAGCAGTACTTC. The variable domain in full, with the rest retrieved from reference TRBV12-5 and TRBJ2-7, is DARVTQTPRHKVTEMGQEVTMRCQPILGHNTVFWYRQTMMQGLELLAYFRNRAPLDDSGMPKDRFSAEMPDATLATLKIQPSEPRDSAVYFCASGFGGPGAYEQYFGPGTRLTVT.

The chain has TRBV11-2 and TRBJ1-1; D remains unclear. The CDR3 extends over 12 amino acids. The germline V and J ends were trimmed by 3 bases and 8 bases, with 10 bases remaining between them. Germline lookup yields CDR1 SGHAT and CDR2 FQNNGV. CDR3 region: CASSLVRSEAFF. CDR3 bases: TGTGCCAGCAGCTTGGTCAGGTCGGAAGCTTTCTTT. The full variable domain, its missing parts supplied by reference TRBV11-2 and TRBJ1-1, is EAGVAQSPRYKIIEKRQSVAFWCNPISGHATLYWYQQILGQGPKLLIQFQNNGVVDDSQLPKDRFSAERLKGVDSTLKIQPAKLEDSAVYLCASSLVRSEAFFGQGTRLTVV.

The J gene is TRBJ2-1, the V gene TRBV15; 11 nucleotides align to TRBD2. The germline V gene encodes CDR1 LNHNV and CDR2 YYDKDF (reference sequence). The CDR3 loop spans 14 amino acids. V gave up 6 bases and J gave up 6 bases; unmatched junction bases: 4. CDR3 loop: CATRTSGAINEQFF. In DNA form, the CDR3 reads TGTGCCACCAGGACTAGCGGGGCGATCAATGAGCAGTTCTTC.

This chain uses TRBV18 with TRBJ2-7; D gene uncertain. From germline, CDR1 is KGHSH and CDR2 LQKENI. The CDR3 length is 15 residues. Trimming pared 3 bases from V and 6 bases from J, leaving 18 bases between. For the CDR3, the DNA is TGTGCCAGCTCACCGCGCAACCGAGTCGCACCCGAGCAGTACTTC. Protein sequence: CASSPRNRVAPEQYF.

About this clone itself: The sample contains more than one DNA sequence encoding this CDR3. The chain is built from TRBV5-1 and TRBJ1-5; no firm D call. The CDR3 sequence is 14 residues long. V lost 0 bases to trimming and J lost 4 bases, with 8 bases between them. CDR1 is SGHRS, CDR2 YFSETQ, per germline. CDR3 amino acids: CASSLAGGNQPQHF. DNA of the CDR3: TGCGCCAGCAGCTTGGCAGGAGGGAATCAGCCCCAGCATTTT.

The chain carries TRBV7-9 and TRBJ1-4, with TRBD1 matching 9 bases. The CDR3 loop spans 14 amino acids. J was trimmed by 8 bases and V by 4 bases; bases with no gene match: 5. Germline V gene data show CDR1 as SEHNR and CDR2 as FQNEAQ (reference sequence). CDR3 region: CASSSGQGSEKLFF. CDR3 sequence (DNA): TGTGCCAGCAGCTCGGGACAGGGCTCAGAAAAACTGTTTTTT. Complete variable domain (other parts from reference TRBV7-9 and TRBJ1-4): DTGVSQNPRHKITKRGQNVTFRCDPISEHNRLYWYRQTLGQGPEFLTYFQNEAQLEKSRLLSDRFSAERPKGSFSTLEIQRTEQGDSAMYLCASSSGQGSEKLFFGSGTQLSVL.

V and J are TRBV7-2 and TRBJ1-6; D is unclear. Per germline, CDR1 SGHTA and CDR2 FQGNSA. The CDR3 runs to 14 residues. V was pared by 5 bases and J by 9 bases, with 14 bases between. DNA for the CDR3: TGTGCCAGCAGCCTCGGTCAACGGGCTTCACCCCTCCACTTT. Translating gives CASSLGQRASPLHF.

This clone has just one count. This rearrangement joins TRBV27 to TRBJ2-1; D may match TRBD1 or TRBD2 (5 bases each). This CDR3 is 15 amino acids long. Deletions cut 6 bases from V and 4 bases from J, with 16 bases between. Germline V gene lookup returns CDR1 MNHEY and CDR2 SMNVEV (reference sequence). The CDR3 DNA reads TGTGCCAGCAGCATAAGGGGTGGGGGTTACAATGAGCAGTTCTTC. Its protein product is CASSIRGGGYNEQFF.

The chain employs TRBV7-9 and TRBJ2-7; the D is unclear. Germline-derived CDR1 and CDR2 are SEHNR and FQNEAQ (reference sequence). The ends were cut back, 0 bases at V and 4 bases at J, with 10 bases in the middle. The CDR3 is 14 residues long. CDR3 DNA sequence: TGTGCCAGCAGCTTAGCCCCCGGAGATTACGAGCAGTACTTC. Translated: CASSLAPGDYEQYF.

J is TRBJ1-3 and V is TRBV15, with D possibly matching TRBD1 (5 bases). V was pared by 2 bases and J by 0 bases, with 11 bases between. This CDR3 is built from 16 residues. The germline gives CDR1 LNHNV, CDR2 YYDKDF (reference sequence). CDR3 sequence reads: CATSRKGPPSGNTIYF. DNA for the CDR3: TGTGCCACCAGCAGAAAGGGGCCGCCCTCTGGAAACACCATATATTTT.

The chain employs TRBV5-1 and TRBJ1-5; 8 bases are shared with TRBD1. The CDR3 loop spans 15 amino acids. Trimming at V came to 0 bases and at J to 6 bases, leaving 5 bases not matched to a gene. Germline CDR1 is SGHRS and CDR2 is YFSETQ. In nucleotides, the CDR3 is TGCGCCAGCAGCTTGGGCCAGGGGGCAAGTCAGCCCCAGCATTTT. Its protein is CASSLGQGASQPQHF.

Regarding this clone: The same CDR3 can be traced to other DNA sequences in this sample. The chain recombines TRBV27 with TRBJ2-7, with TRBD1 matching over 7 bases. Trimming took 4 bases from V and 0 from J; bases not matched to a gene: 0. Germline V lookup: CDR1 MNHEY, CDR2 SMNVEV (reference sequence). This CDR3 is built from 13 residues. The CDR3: CASSSGGSYEQYF. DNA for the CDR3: TGTGCCAGCAGTTCAGGGGGCTCCTACGAGCAGTACTTC.

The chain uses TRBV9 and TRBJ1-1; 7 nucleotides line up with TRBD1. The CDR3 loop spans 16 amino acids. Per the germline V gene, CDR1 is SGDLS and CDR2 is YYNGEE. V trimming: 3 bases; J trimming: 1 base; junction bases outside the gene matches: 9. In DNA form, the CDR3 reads TGTGCCAGCAGCGCGTTAACAGGGGCACCGAACACTGAAGCTTTCTTT. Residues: CASSALTGAPNTEAFF.

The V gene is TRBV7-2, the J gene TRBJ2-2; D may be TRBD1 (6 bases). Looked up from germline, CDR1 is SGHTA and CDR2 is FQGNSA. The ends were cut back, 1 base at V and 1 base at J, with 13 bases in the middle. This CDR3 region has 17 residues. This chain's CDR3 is CASSLVSGAMNTGELFF. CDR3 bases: TGTGCCAGCAGCTTAGTTTCAGGGGCGATGAACACCGGGGAGCTGTTTTTT.

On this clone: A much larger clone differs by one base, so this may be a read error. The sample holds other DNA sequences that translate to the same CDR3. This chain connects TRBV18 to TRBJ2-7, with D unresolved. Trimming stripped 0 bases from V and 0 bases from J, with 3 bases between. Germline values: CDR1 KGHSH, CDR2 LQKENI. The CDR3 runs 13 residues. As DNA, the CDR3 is TGTGCCAGCTCACCACCCAGCTCCTACGAGCAGTACTTC. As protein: CASSPPSSYEQYF. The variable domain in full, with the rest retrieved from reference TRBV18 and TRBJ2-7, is NAGVMQNPRHLVRRRGQEARLRCSPMKGHSHVYWYRQLPEEGLKFMVYLQKENIIDESGMPKERFSAEFPKEGPSILRIQQVVRGDSAAYFCASSPPSSYEQYFGPGTRLTVT.

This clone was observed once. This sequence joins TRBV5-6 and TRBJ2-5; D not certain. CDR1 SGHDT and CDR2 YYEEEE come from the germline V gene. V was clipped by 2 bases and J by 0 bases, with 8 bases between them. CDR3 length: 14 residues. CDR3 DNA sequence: TGTGCCAGCAGCTTTGCCAGGTACCAAGAGACCCAGTACTTC. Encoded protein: CASSFARYQETQYF.

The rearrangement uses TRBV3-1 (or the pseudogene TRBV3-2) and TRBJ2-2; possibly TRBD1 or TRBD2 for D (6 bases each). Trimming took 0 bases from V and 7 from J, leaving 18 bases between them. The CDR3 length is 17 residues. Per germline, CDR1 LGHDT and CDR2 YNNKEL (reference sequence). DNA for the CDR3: TGTGCCAGCAGCCAAGAGGTGAAGGGGGGTAATGTCGGGGAGCTGTTTTTT. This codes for CASSQEVKGGNVGELFF.

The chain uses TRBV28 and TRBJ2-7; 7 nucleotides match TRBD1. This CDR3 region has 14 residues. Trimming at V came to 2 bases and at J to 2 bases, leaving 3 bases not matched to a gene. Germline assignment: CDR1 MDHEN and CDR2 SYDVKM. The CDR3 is CASSLRQGAYEQYF. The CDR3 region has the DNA TGTGCCAGCAGTTTAAGGCAGGGGGCCTACGAGCAGTACTTC.

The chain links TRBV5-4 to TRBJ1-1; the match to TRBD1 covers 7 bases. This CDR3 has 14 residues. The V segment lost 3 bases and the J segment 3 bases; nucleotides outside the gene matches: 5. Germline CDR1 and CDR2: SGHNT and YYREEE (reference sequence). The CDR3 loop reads CASSSGQVYTEAFF. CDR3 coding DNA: TGTGCCAGCAGCTCTGGACAGGTCTACACTGAAGCTTTCTTT.

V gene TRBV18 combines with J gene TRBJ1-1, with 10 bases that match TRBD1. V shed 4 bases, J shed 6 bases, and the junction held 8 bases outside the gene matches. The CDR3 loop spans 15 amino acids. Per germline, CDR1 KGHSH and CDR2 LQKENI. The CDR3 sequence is CASSLLPGQGSEAFF. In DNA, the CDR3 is TGTGCCAGCTCACTACTCCCGGGACAGGGGTCTGAAGCTTTCTTT.

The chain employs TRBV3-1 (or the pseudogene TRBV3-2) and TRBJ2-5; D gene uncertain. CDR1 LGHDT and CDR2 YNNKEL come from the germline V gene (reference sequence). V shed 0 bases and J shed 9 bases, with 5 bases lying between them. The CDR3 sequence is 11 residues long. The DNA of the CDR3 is TGTGCCAGCAGCCAAGAAAGGTCCCAGTACTTC. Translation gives CASSQERSQYF.

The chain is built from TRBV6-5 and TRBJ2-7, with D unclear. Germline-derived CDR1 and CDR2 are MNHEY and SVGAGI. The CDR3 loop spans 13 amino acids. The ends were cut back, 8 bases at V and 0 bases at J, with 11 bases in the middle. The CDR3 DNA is TGTGCCAGCTTCCGGGCCGGCTCCTACGAGCAGTACTTC. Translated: CASFRAGSYEQYF.

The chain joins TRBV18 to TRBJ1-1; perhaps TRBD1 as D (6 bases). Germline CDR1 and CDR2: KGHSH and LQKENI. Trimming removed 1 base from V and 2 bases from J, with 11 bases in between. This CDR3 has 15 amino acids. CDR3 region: CASSPLGTLNTEAFF. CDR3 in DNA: TGTGCCAGCTCACCACTCGGGACACTTAACACTGAAGCTTTCTTT.